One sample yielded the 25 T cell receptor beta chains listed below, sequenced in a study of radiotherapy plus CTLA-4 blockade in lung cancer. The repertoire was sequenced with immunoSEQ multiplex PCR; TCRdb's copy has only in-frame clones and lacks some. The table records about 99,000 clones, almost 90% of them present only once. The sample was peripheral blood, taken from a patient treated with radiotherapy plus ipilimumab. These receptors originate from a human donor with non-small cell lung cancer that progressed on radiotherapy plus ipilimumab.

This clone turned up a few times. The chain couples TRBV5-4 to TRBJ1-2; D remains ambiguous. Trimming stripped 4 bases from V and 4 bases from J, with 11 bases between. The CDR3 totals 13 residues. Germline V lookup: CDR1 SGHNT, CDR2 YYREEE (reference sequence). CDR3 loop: CASSGPFPYGYTF. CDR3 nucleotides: TGTGCCAGCAGCGGTCCTTTCCCCTATGGCTACACCTTC.

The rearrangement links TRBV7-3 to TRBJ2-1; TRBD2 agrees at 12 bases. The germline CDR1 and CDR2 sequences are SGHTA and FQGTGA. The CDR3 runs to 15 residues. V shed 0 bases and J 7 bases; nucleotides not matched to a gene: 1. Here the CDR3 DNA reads TGTGCCAGCAGCTTAACCGGGACTAGCGGGAATGAGCAGTTCTTC. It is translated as CASSLTGTSGNEQFF.

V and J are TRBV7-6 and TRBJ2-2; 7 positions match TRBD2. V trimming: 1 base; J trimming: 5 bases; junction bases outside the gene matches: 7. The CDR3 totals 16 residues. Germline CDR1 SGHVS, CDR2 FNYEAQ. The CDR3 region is CASSLGLARGTGELFF. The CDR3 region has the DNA TGTGCCAGCAGCTTAGGACTAGCCAGAGGGACCGGGGAGCTGTTTTTT.

CDR3 DNA: TGTGCCAGCTCACCAATCGCAGGTTCTAGCACAGATACGCAGTATTTT. Protein product: CASSPIAGSSTDTQYF. The chain couples TRBV18 to TRBJ2-3; D gene ambiguous. V lost 2 bases, J lost 0 bases, and 12 bases lay in between. The germline gives CDR1 KGHSH, CDR2 LQKENI. The CDR3 spans 16 residues.

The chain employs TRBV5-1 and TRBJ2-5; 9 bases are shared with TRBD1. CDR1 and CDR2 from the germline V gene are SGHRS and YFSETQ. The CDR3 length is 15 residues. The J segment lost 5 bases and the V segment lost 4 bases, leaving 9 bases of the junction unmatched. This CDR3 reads CASSRRDRAGETQYF. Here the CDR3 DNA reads TGCGCCAGCAGCAGACGGGACAGGGCAGGGGAGACCCAGTACTTC.

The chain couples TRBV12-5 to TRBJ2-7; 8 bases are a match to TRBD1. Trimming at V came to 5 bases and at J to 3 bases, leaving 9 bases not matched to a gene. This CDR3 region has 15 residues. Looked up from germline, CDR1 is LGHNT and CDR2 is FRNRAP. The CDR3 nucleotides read TGTGCTAGTGGTCCACGACAGGGGTACCACTACGAGCAGTACTTC. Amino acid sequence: CASGPRQGYHYEQYF.

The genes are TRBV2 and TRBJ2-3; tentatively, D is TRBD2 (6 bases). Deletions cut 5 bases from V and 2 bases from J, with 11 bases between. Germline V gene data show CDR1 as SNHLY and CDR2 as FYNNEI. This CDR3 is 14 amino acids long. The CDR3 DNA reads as TGTGCCAGCAGTCGCGGACTAAACACAGATACGCAGTATTTT. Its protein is CASSRGLNTDTQYF.

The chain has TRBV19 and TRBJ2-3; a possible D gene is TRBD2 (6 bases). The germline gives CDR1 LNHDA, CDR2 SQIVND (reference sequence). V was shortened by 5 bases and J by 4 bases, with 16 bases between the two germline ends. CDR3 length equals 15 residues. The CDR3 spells CASSLIPGSADTQYF. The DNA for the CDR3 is TGTGCCAGTAGTTTGATCCCCGGGAGTGCAGATACGCAGTATTTT.

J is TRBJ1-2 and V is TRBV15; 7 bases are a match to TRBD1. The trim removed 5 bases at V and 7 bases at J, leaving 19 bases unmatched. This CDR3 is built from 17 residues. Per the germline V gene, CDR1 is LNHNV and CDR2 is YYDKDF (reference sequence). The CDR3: CATSATRGQGVRFGYTF. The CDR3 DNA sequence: TGTGCCACCAGCGCCACGAGGGGGCAGGGGGTAAGGTTTGGCTACACCTTC.

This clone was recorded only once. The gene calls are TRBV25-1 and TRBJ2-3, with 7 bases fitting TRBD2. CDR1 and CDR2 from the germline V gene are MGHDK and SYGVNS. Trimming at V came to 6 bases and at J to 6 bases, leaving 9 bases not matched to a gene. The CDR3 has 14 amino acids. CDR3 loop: CASRLGGREDTQYF. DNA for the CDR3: TGTGCCAGCAGGCTCGGTGGGAGGGAGGATACGCAGTATTTT. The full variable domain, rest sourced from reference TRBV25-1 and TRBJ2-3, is EADIYQTPRYLVIGTGKKITLECSQTMGHDKMYWYQQDPGMELHLIHYSYGVNSTEKGDLSSESTVSRIRTEHFPLTLESARPSHTSQYLCASRLGGREDTQYFGPGTRLTVL.

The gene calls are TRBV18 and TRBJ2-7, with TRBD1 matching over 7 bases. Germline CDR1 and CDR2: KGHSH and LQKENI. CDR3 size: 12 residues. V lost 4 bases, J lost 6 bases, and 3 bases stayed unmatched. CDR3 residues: CASSLRTGEQYF. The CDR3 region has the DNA TGTGCCAGCTCACTGAGGACAGGCGAGCAGTACTTC.

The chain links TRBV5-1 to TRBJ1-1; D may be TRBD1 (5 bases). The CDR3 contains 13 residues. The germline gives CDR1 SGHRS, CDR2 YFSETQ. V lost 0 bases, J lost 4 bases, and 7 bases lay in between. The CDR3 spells CASSLGQTTEAFF. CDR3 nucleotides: TGCGCCAGCAGCTTGGGACAGACCACTGAAGCTTTCTTT.

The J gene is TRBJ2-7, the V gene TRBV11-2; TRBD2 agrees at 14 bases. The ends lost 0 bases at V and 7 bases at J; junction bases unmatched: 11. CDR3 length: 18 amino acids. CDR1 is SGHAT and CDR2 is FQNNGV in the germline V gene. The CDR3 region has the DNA TGTGCCAGCAGCTTAGAGGGACTAGCGGGAGTGGGTTTGCGAGAGCAGTACTTC. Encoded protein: CASSLEGLAGVGLREQYF.

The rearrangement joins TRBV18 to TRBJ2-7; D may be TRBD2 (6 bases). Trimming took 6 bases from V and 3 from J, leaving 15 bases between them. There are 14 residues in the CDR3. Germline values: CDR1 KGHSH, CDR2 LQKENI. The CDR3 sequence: CASSLAGDFYEQYF. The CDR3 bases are TGTGCCAGCTCCCTCGCCGGGGACTTCTACGAGCAGTACTTC.

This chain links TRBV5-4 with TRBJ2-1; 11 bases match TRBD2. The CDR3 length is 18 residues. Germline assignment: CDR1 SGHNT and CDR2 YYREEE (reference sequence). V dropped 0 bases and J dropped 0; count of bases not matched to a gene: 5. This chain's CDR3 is CASSLDLAGGSSYNEQFF. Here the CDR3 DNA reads TGTGCCAGCAGCTTGGATCTAGCGGGAGGCAGCTCCTACAATGAGCAGTTCTTC.

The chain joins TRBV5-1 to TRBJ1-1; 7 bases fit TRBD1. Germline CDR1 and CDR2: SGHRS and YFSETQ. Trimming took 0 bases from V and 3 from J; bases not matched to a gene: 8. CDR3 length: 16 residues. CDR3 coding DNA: TGCGCCAGCAGCTTGGCCTTAGGACAGGCATACACTGAAGCTTTCTTT. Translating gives CASSLALGQAYTEAFF.

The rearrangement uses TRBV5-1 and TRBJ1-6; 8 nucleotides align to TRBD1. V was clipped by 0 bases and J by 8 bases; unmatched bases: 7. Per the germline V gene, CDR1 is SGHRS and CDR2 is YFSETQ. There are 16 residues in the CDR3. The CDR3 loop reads CASSLAGQGADSPLHF. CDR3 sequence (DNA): TGCGCCAGCAGCTTGGCGGGGCAGGGGGCGGATTCACCCCTCCACTTT.

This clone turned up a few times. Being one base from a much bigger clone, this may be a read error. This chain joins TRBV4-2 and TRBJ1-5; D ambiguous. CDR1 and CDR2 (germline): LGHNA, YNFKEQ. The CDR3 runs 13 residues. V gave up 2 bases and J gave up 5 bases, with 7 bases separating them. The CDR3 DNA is TGTGCCAGCAGCCAACAGATCTATCAGCCCCAGCATTTT. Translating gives CASSQQIYQPQHF.

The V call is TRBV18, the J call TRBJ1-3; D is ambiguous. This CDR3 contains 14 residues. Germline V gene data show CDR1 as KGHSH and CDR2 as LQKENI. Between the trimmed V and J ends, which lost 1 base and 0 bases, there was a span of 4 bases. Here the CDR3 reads CASSPRDSGNTIYF. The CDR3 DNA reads TGTGCCAGCTCACCACGCGACTCTGGAAACACCATATATTTT.

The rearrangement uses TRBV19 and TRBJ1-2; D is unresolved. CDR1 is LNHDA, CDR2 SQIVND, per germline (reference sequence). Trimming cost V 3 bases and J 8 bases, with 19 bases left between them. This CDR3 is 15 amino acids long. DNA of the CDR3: TGTGCCAGTAGTATCGGTAGGGTGATCCTAGAAGGCTACACCTTC. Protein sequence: CASSIGRVILEGYTF. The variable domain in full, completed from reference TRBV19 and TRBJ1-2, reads DGGITQSPKYLFRKEGQNVTLSCEQNLNHDAMYWYRQDPGQGLRLIYYSQIVNDFQKGDIAEGYSVSREKKESFPLTVTSAQKNPTAFYLCASSIGRVILEGYTFGSGTRLTVV.

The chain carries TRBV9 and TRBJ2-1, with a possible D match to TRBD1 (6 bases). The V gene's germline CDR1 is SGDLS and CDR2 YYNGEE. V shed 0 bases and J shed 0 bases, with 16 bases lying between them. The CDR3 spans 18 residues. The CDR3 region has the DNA TGTGCCAGCAGCGTAGGCAGGGGTACTCTTAACTCCTACAATGAGCAGTTCTTC. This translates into CASSVGRGTLNSYNEQFF.

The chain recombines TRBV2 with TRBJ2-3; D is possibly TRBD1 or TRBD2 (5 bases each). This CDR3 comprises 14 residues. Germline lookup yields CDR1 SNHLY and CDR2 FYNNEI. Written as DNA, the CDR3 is TGTGCTTATAGCAGGGACGGTGTGAAAGATACGCAGTATTTT. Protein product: CAYSRDGVKDTQYF.

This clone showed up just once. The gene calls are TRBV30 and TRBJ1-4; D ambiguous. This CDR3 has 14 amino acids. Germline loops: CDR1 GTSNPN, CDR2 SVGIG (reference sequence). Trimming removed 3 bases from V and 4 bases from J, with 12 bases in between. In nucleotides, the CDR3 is TGTGCCTGGAGAGACGGCTTAGGTAATGAAAAACTGTTTTTT. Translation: CAWRDGLGNEKLFF. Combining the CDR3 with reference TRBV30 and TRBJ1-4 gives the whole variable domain SQTIHQWPATLVQPVGSPLSLECTVEGTSNPNLYWYRQAAGRGLQLLFYSVGIGQISSEVPQNLSASRPQDRQFILSSKKLLLSDSGFYLCAWRDGLGNEKLFFGSGTQLSVL.

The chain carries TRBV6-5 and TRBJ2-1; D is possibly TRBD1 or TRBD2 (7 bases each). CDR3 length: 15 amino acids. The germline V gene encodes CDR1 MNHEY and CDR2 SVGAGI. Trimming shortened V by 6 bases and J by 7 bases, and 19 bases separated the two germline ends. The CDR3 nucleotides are TGTGCCAGCAGCCTAAGGGGGCGGGAGTGGAATGAGCAGTTCTTC. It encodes CASSLRGREWNEQFF.

For the CDR3, the DNA is TGTGCCAGCTCCCCCCTAGCGAACACCGGGGAGCTGTTTTTT. This gives the protein CASSPLANTGELFF. The chain links TRBV18 to TRBJ2-2; D is undetermined. Between the trimmed V and J ends, which lost 6 bases and 0 bases, there was a span of 8 bases. CDR1 KGHSH and CDR2 LQKENI come from the germline V gene. This CDR3 spans 14 amino acids.